These T cell receptor beta chains were read from a single sample in a study of T cell responses to AZD1222 COVID-19 vaccine. The assay was immunoSEQ multiplex PCR, and TCRdb's table has in-frame clones only and misses some. The sample has some 130,000 clones, over 85% seen once. The starting material was peripheral blood, obtained on day 0 of AZD1222 vaccination. The receptors shown here come from an adult in good health. Both conserved end residues are part of each CDR3. Fields, in order: D gene, V gene, J gene, clone size, CDR3 protein, CDR3 DNA. The D gene is left open where the match is weak. Expanded clones are given a class, and other clones once, few, many or no size at all.

d_gene: .
v_gene: TRBV5-1
j_gene: TRBJ2-3
abundance: .
CDR3aa: CASSLGGIQTDTQYF
CDR3nt: TGCGCCAGCAGCTTGGGAGGTATACAGACAGATACGCAGTATTTT

d_gene: .
v_gene: TRBV7-8
j_gene: TRBJ1-1
abundance: .
CDR3aa: CASSLVARANTEAFF
CDR3nt: TGTGCCAGCAGCTTAGTAGCCAGGGCCAACACTGAAGCTTTCTTT

d_gene: TRBD1
v_gene: TRBV13
j_gene: TRBJ1-1
abundance: .
CDR3aa: CASSLGQRGRTEAFF
CDR3nt: TGTGCCAGCAGCTTAGGCCAGAGGGGGCGAACTGAAGCTTTCTTT

d_gene: .
v_gene: TRBV6-1
j_gene: TRBJ1-5
abundance: .
CDR3aa: CASSEWQANQPQHF
CDR3nt: TGTGCCAGCAGTGAATGGCAAGCTAATCAGCCCCAGCATTTT

d_gene: TRBD1
v_gene: TRBV2
j_gene: TRBJ1-1
abundance: .
CDR3aa: CASSEGQGRAFF
CDR3nt: TGTGCCAGCAGTGAAGGACAGGGCCGGGCTTTCTTT

d_gene: .
v_gene: TRBV4-1
j_gene: TRBJ1-2
abundance: .
CDR3aa: CASSAGVTYTF
CDR3nt: TGCGCCAGCAGCGCGGGAGTGACCTACACCTTC

d_gene: .
v_gene: TRBV2
j_gene: TRBJ1-2
abundance: few
CDR3aa: CASSRSGGYGYTF
CDR3nt: TGTGCCAGCAGCCGATCGGGGGGGTACGGCTACACCTTC

d_gene: .
v_gene: TRBV7-2
j_gene: TRBJ1-5
abundance: .
CDR3aa: CASSLAGGGPTQPQHF
CDR3nt: TGTGCCAGCAGCTTAGCGGGCGGGGGACCCACTCAGCCCCAGCATTTT

d_gene: .
v_gene: TRBV2
j_gene: TRBJ1-4
abundance: .
CDR3aa: CASNRQLNEKLFF
CDR3nt: TGTGCCAGCAATCGACAGCTTAATGAAAAACTGTTTTTT

d_gene: TRBD1
v_gene: TRBV7-2
j_gene: TRBJ1-2
abundance: .
CDR3aa: CASSGRDSFLYGYTF
CDR3nt: TGTGCCAGCAGCGGACGGGACAGTTTTCTCTATGGCTACACCTTC

d_gene: .
v_gene: TRBV4-3
j_gene: TRBJ1-6
abundance: few
CDR3aa: CASSPRWGAYPLHF
CDR3nt: TGCGCCAGCAGCCCCCGTTGGGGGGCCTACCCCCTCCACTTT

d_gene: TRBD1
v_gene: TRBV7-9
j_gene: TRBJ1-3
abundance: medium-sized
CDR3aa: CASSFMQGARDTIYF
CDR3nt: TGTGCCAGCAGCTTTATGCAGGGGGCGAGGGACACCATATATTTT

d_gene: TRBD1
v_gene: TRBV6-4
j_gene: TRBJ1-1
abundance: once
CDR3aa: CASRGTGSTEAFF
CDR3nt: TGTGCCAGCAGGGGGACAGGCTCCACTGAAGCTTTCTTT

d_gene: TRBD1
v_gene: TRBV2
j_gene: TRBJ2-1
abundance: .
CDR3aa: CASSESSGTGESNEQFF
CDR3nt: TGTGCCAGCAGTGAATCGTCCGGGACAGGCGAGAGCAATGAGCAGTTCTTC

d_gene: TRBD1
v_gene: TRBV11-2
j_gene: TRBJ2-3
abundance: once
CDR3aa: CASSQGQGGSTDTQYF
CDR3nt: TGTGCCAGCAGTCAAGGACAGGGTGGGAGCACAGATACGCAGTATTTT

d_gene: .
v_gene: TRBV7-6
j_gene: TRBJ2-1
abundance: .
CDR3aa: CASSLGPNNEQFF
CDR3nt: TGTGCCAGCAGCTTAGGTCCGAACAATGAGCAGTTCTTC

d_gene: TRBD1
v_gene: TRBV18
j_gene: TRBJ2-5
abundance: .
CDR3aa: CASSPSTGGLRETQYF
CDR3nt: TGTGCCAGCTCACCAAGCACAGGGGGTCTAAGGGAGACCCAGTACTTC

d_gene: .
v_gene: TRBV7-9
j_gene: TRBJ2-7
abundance: .
CDR3aa: CASSLLQANEQYF
CDR3nt: TGTGCCAGCAGCCTCCTACAGGCCAACGAGCAGTACTTC

d_gene: .
v_gene: TRBV5-4
j_gene: TRBJ2-1
abundance: .
CDR3aa: CASSSVTYAPYNEQFF
CDR3nt: TGTGCCAGCAGCTCAGTGACTTACGCCCCCTACAATGAGCAGTTCTTC

d_gene: .
v_gene: TRBV3-1/TRBV3-2
j_gene: TRBJ2-7
abundance: .
CDR3aa: CASSQVVTSGEQYF
CDR3nt: TGTGCCAGCAGCCAAGTTGTGACGTCGGGCGAGCAGTACTTC

d_gene: TRBD1
v_gene: TRBV5-1
j_gene: TRBJ2-1
abundance: .
CDR3aa: CASSLSTQGYNEQFF
CDR3nt: TGCGCCAGCAGCTTGTCAACACAGGGGTACAATGAGCAGTTCTTC

d_gene: TRBD2
v_gene: TRBV7-2
j_gene: TRBJ2-5
abundance: .
CDR3aa: CASSWRTSGQKGTQYF
CDR3nt: TGTGCCAGCAGCTGGCGCACTAGCGGGCAAAAGGGGACCCAGTACTTC

d_gene: .
v_gene: TRBV5-4
j_gene: TRBJ2-7
abundance: .
CDR3aa: CASSLVSREQYF
CDR3nt: TGTGCCAGCAGCTTGGTCTCTCGGGAGCAGTACTTC

d_gene: .
v_gene: TRBV10-2
j_gene: TRBJ1-3
abundance: .
CDR3aa: CASGVNTIYF
CDR3nt: TGCGCCAGCGGGGTTAACACCATATATTTT

d_gene: .
v_gene: TRBV4-3
j_gene: TRBJ1-2
abundance: medium-sized
CDR3aa: CASSQDPTENYGYTF
CDR3nt: TGCGCCAGCAGCCAAGACCCGACAGAGAACTATGGCTACACCTTC

d_gene: TRBD1
v_gene: TRBV27
j_gene: TRBJ1-3
abundance: .
CDR3aa: CASIRDRPSGNTIYF
CDR3nt: TGTGCCAGCATCAGGGACAGGCCCTCTGGAAACACCATATATTTT

d_gene: .
v_gene: TRBV5-6
j_gene: TRBJ1-4
abundance: .
CDR3aa: CASSFQGLATNEKLFF
CDR3nt: TGTGCCAGCAGCTTCCAGGGGCTTGCAACTAATGAAAAACTGTTTTTT

d_gene: .
v_gene: TRBV5-1
j_gene: TRBJ1-4
abundance: .
CDR3aa: CASSLGRFATNEKLFF
CDR3nt: TGCGCCAGCAGCTTGGGCAGGTTTGCAACTAATGAAAAACTGTTTTTT

d_gene: .
v_gene: TRBV5-1
j_gene: TRBJ1-2
abundance: .
CDR3aa: CASSQQDSHYGYTF
CDR3nt: TGCGCCAGCAGCCAACAGGATAGTCACTATGGCTACACCTTC

d_gene: TRBD1
v_gene: TRBV29-1
j_gene: TRBJ2-7
abundance: once
CDR3aa: CSVESGGSIYEQYF
CDR3nt: TGCAGCGTTGAATCAGGGGGTAGTATCTACGAGCAGTACTTC

d_gene: TRBD2
v_gene: TRBV13
j_gene: TRBJ2-3
abundance: .
CDR3aa: CASSLDTSESTDTQYF
CDR3nt: TGTGCCAGCAGCTTAGATACTAGCGAATCGACAGATACGCAGTATTTT

d_gene: .
v_gene: TRBV30
j_gene: TRBJ1-1
abundance: once
CDR3aa: CAWSVLKGPEAFF
CDR3nt: TGTGCCTGGAGTGTACTTAAAGGGCCTGAAGCTTTCTTT

d_gene: .
v_gene: TRBV5-1
j_gene: TRBJ2-1
abundance: .
CDR3aa: CASSFVTNNEQFF
CDR3nt: TGCGCCAGCAGCTTCGTTACCAACAATGAGCAGTTCTTC

d_gene: TRBD1
v_gene: TRBV30
j_gene: TRBJ2-7
abundance: few
CDR3aa: CAWSAGTVFVYEQYF
CDR3nt: TGTGCCTGGAGTGCCGGGACAGTATTCGTTTACGAGCAGTACTTC